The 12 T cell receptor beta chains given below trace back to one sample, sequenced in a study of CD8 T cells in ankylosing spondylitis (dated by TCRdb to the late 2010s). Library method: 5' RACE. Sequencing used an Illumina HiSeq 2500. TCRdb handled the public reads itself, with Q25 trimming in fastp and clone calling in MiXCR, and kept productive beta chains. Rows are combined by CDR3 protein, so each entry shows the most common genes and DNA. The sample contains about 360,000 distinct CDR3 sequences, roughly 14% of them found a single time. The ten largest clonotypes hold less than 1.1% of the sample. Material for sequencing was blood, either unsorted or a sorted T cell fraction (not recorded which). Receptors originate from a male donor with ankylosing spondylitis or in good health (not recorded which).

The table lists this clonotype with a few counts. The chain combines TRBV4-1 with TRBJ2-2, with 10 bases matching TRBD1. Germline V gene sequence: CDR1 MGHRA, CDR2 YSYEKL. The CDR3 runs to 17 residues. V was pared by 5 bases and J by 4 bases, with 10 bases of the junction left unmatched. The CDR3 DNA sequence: TGCGCCAGCAGCTCGCGCCCGGGGACAGGGGTCACCGGGGAGCTGTTTTTT. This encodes CASSSRPGTGVTGELFF.

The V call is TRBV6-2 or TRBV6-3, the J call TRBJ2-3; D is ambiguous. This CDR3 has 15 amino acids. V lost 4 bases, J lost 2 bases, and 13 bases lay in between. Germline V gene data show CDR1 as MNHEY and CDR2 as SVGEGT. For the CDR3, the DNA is TGTGCCAGCAGTTTGTCGGACCTACCCACAGATACGCAGTATTTT. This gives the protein CASSLSDLPTDTQYF.

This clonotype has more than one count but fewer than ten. CDR3 protein: CSAQGPASTDTQYF. The CDR3 nucleotides read TGCAGTGCCCAAGGACCCGCTAGCACAGATACGCAGTATTTT. The chain combines TRBV20-1 with TRBJ2-3; no clear D. Deletions cut 6 bases from V and 0 bases from J, with 13 bases between. Per germline, CDR1 DFQATT and CDR2 SNEGSKA (reference sequence). This CDR3 is built from 14 residues.

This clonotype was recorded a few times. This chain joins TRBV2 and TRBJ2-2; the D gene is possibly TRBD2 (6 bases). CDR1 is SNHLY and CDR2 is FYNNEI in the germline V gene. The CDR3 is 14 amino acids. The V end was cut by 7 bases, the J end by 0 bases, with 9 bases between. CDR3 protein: CASIRESNTGELFF. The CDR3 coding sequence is TGTGCCAGCATCCGGGAGTCGAACACCGGGGAGCTGTTTTTT.

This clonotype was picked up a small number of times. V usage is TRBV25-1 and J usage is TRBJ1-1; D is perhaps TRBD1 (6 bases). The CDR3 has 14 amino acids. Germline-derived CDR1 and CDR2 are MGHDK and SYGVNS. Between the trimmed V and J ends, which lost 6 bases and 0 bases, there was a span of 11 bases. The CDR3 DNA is TGTGCCAGCAGCGCGGACAGCTTGAACACTGAAGCTTTCTTT. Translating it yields CASSADSLNTEAFF.

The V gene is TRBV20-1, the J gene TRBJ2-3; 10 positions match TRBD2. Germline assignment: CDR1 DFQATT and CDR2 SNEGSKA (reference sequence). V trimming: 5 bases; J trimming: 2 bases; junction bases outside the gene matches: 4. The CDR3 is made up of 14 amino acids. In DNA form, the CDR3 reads TGCAGTGCTTGTACTAGCGGGGACACAGATACGCAGTATTTT. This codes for CSACTSGDTDTQYF.

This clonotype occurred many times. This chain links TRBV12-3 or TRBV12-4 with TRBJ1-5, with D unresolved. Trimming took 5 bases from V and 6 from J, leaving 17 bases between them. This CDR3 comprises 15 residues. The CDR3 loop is CASSESRAVSQPQHF. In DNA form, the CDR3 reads TGTGCCAGCAGTGAGAGTAGGGCGGTGAGTCAGCCCCAGCATTTT.

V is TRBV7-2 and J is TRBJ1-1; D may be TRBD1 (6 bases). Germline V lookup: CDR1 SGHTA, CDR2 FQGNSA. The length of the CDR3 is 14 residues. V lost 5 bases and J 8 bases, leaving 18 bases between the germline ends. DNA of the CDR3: TGTGCCAGCAGCCCGAATTGGGGGGGCTTAGAAGCTTTCTTT. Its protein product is CASSPNWGGLEAFF.

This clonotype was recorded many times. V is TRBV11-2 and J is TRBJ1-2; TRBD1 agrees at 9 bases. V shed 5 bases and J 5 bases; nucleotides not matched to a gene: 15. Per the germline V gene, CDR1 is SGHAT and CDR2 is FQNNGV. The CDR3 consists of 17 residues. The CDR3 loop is CASSTPGTGNSLYGYTF. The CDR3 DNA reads TGTGCCAGCAGCACTCCCGGGACAGGGAATTCCCTTTATGGCTACACCTTC.

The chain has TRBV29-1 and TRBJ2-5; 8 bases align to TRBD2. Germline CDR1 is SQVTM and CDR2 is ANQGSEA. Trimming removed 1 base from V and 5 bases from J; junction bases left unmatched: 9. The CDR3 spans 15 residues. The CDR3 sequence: CSVEGPGGPGETQYF. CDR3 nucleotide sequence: TGCAGCGTTGAAGGTCCGGGAGGGCCGGGGGAGACCCAGTACTTC.

The CDR3 coding sequence is TGTGCCAGCAGCTTACAGGGAAACTATAATTCACCCCTCCACTTT. It specifies CASSLQGNYNSPLHF. The chain couples TRBV7-9 to TRBJ1-6; D might be TRBD1 (5 bases). Trimming shortened V by 2 bases and J by 3 bases, and 8 bases separated the two germline ends. CDR1 is SEHNR, CDR2 FQNEAQ, per germline (reference sequence). CDR3 length: 15 amino acids.

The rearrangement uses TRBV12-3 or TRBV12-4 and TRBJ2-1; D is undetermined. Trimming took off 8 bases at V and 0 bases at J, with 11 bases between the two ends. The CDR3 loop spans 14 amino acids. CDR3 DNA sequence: TGTGCCAGCCTCGAAGGCAGCTCCTACAATGAGCAGTTCTTC. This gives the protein CASLEGSSYNEQFF.